These T cell receptor beta chains were read from a single sample in a study of regulatory T cells in long-lasting Graves disease. TCRdb ran MiXCR on the multiplex PCR reads and lists one entry per CDR3 protein. The top ten hold 20% to 25% of the sample, which has around 400,000 distinct CDR3 sequences, around 15% seen once. Sequenced here: peripheral blood mononuclear cells (PBMCs), sampled at new diagnosis, from a patient treated with antithyroid drugs. These receptors came from a female donor with Graves disease. Each CDR3 is given with its conserved first and last residue. D genes are given only for firm matches. The size of a clone is reported for some rows only, either as once, few or many, or as a class for expanded clones.

d_call,j_call,clone_size,v_call,cdr3_nt,cdr3_aa
TRBD1,TRBJ2-7,few,TRBV20-1,TGCAGTGCTCTCCCTGCCGGGACAGGGAACTACGAGCAGTACTTC,CSALPAGTGNYEQYF
TRBD2,TRBJ2-3,many,TRBV20-1,TGCAGTGCTGGCTGGACTAGCGGGACTAGCACAGATACGCAGTATTTT,CSAGWTSGTSTDTQYF
NA,TRBJ2-2,few,TRBV24-1,TGTGCCACGAGACACAACGGGGAGCTGTTTTTT,CATRHNGELFF
NA,TRBJ1-2,NA,TRBV29-1,TGCAGCGTTGAATATAGTACAGGCGCCAGCGGTGGCTACACCTTC,CSVEYSTGASGGYTF
NA,TRBJ2-1,many,TRBV12-5,TGTGCTAGTGGTTTGGTACGTTTCAACCCGCCTCCAGATGGGAATGAGCAGTTCTTC,CASGLVRFNPPPDGNEQFF
NA,TRBJ2-7,many,TRBV12-3/TRBV12-4,TGTGCCAGCAGTTTAGTTCTGGGGGCCCCCTACGAGCAGTACTTC,CASSLVLGAPYEQYF
NA,TRBJ2-5,many,TRBV7-9,TGTGCCAGCAGCCCAGGGCTTGAGTGGTTGGAGACCCAGTACTTC,CASSPGLEWLETQYF
NA,TRBJ1-2,many,TRBV6-1,TGTGCCAGCAGCCCCCCCGTGGGGGGGGGCTATGGCTACACCTTC,CASSPPVGGGYGYTF
NA,TRBJ2-1,few,TRBV4-1,TGCGCCAGCAGCCAAGCAGGGCCTCTGAACTGGAATGAGCAGTTCTTC,CASSQAGPLNWNEQFF
NA,TRBJ2-1,NA,TRBV3-1,TGTGCCAGCAGCCAAGGGTATGGCCCCCGATCCAACAATGAGCAGTTCTTC,CASSQGYGPRSNNEQFF
NA,TRBJ2-7,NA,TRBV5-1,TGCGCCAGCAGCATGGCGGAACGGACCCTATCCTACGAGCAGTACTTC,CASSMAERTLSYEQYF
TRBD1,TRBJ2-3,few,TRBV4-1,TGCGCCAGCAGCCGGGGACAGGGCTACAGCACAGATACGCAGTATTTT,CASSRGQGYSTDTQYF
NA,TRBJ2-7,many,TRBV7-9,TGTGCCAGCAGCTTACAGCCAGGGGACTACGAGCAGTACTTC,CASSLQPGDYEQYF
NA,TRBJ1-6,NA,TRBV5-4,TGTGCCAGCAGCTCCCGGACGGCATACTATAATTCACCCCTCCACTTT,CASSSRTAYYNSPLHF
NA,TRBJ2-2,many,TRBV13,TGTGCCAGCAGCCCTGGGGCAGGGTGGAACGGGGAGCTGTTTTTT,CASSPGAGWNGELFF
NA,TRBJ1-1,few,TRBV29-1,TGCAGCGTTGAGCCCCCAGGGGAGCTCACTGAAGCTTTCTTT,CSVEPPGELTEAFF
NA,TRBJ2-7,NA,TRBV28,TGTGCCAGCAGTTGGAGGGAGGGGGAGACCGTGGTGTCGAGAAAGACCTACGAGCAGTACTTC,CASSWREGETVVSRKTYEQYF
NA,TRBJ2-7,many,TRBV7-2,TGTGCCAGCAGTAACAGGTACGCGCAGTACTTC,CASSNRYAQYF
TRBD2,TRBJ2-5,NA,TRBV4-1,TGCGCCAGCAGCCAAGGGACCGGGGGAGCGGGGGGGCGAGAGACCCAGTACTTC,CASSQGTGGAGGRETQYF
TRBD1,TRBJ1-2,many,TRBV7-9,TGTGCCAGCAGCCCTCCCGGGACAGAAATTTATGGCTACACCTTC,CASSPPGTEIYGYTF
NA,TRBJ2-5,many,TRBV3-1,TGTGCCAGCAGCCAAGCTCCGGAGACCCAGTACTTC,CASSQAPETQYF
TRBD1,TRBJ2-1,many,TRBV25-1,TGTGCCAGCAGTGAATGGGGTATTTCGGACAGGGACAACCAGACTTACAATGAGCAGTTCTTC,CASSEWGISDRDNQTYNEQFF
NA,TRBJ2-5,many,TRBV24-1,TGTGCCACCAGTGCAGGGCTAATGGTCAGAGAGACCCAGTACTTC,CATSAGLMVRETQYF
NA,TRBJ2-3,many,TRBV24-1,TGTGCCACCAGTGATTTGCAGGCCGGCACAGATACGCAGTATTTT,CATSDLQAGTDTQYF
TRBD1,TRBJ1-2,NA,TRBV19,TGTGCCAGTAGTATGGACAGGGGGCGCAACTATGGCTACACCTTC,CASSMDRGRNYGYTF
NA,TRBJ2-1,few,TRBV7-9,TGTGCCAGCAGCCCTCCGGACAGAAATGAGCAGTTCTTC,CASSPPDRNEQFF
TRBD1,TRBJ1-2,NA,TRBV19,TGTGCCAGTAGTATTACCGGGACAGGGGACTATGGCTACACCTTC,CASSITGTGDYGYTF
NA,TRBJ1-1,many,TRBV18,TGTGCCACCCTGGGCGGGGTGGGCACTGAAGCTTTCTTT,CATLGGVGTEAFF
TRBD2,TRBJ2-1,NA,TRBV12-3/TRBV12-4,TGTGCCAGCCGCCTAGCGGGAGCGCTGAACAATGAGCAGTTCTTC,CASRLAGALNNEQFF
NA,TRBJ1-5,many,TRBV12-3/TRBV12-4,TGTGCCAGCAGCTTAGGGTATCAGCCCCAGCATTTT,CASSLGYQPQHF
TRBD1,TRBJ1-6,NA,TRBV5-1,TGCGCCAGCAACACAGGGGGCGAATCACCCCTCCACTTT,CASNTGGESPLHF
TRBD2,TRBJ2-7,many,TRBV19,TGTGCCAGTAGTATGGGAGGACTAGCGGGATGGTACGAGCAGTACTTC,CASSMGGLAGWYEQYF
NA,TRBJ2-3,NA,TRBV27,TGTGCCAGCAGTTTATTCCTCGGGCAAGAAGGGCCAGATACGCAGTATTTT,CASSLFLGQEGPDTQYF
NA,TRBJ1-1,few,TRBV5-1,TGCGCCAGCAGCTTGGGAAGGGTGAACACTGAAGCTTTCTTT,CASSLGRVNTEAFF
NA,TRBJ1-1,many,TRBV7-9,TGTGCCAGCAGATACGGGGGACCGAACACTGAAGCTTTCTTT,CASRYGGPNTEAFF
NA,TRBJ2-1,many,TRBV5-1,TGCGCCAGCAGCTTGAATTCGGTAGGGCCGGGCAATGAGCAGTTCTTC,CASSLNSVGPGNEQFF
NA,TRBJ2-1,NA,TRBV20-1,TGCAGTGCTAGTCGTGGGCCCTACAATGAGCAGTTCTTC,CSASRGPYNEQFF
NA,TRBJ2-3,few,TRBV2,TGTGCCAGCCTCCTAGGCCGTCCCCCGGACGGGACAGATACGCAGTATTTT,CASLLGRPPDGTDTQYF
NA,TRBJ2-2,many,TRBV12-3/TRBV12-4,TGTGCCAGCAGCAAGAACACCGGGGAGCTGTTTTTT,CASSKNTGELFF
NA,TRBJ1-2,many,TRBV30,TGTGCCTGGAGTGAAGCCTCAGGGGTGTGGCCTGGCTACACCTTC,CAWSEASGVWPGYTF
TRBD1,TRBJ1-5,few,TRBV27,TGTGCCAGCAGCGTAAACAGGGGGAGTCAGCCCCAGCATTTT,CASSVNRGSQPQHF
NA,TRBJ1-5,many,TRBV6-1,TGTGCCAGCAGTGGACAGGAGCATCAGCCCCAGCATTTT,CASSGQEHQPQHF
NA,TRBJ1-2,NA,TRBV29-1,TGCAGCGTCCTCGGGGGGGGAAGCGGCTACACCTTC,CSVLGGGSGYTF
NA,TRBJ2-7,NA,TRBV12-3/TRBV12-4,TGTGCCAGCAGTTGGGACATACCGTCCTACGAGCAGTACTTC,CASSWDIPSYEQYF
TRBD1,TRBJ1-5,many,TRBV10-3,TGTGCCATCGCCGGGACAGGGGGCAATCAGCCCCAGCATTTT,CAIAGTGGNQPQHF
NA,TRBJ1-5,many,TRBV10-3,TGTGCCATCAGTTGGGACCGTAGCAATCAGCCCCAGCATTTT,CAISWDRSNQPQHF
TRBD1,TRBJ2-3,many,TRBV11-2,TGTGCCAGCAGAAGACCCGGGACAGGGGCCCTCGGGGTGGCGCAGTATTTT,CASRRPGTGALGVAQYF